What follows are 26 T cell receptor beta chains derived from one specimen sequenced in a study of T cells after posttransplantation cyclophosphamide. Repertoires were generated with immunoSEQ multiplex PCR, while TCRdb's copy carries only in-frame clones and drops some. This sample has tens of thousands of clones, with around 93% found just once. Input material: PBMCs. These receptors came from a woman in her 30s in good health and a related stem cell transplant donor.

The chain combines TRBV7-9 with TRBJ2-4; 8 bases align to TRBD1. Trimming cost V 8 bases and J 0 bases; bases outside gene matches: 3. This CDR3 region has 14 residues. Germline V gene data show CDR1 as SEHNR and CDR2 as FQNEAQ (reference sequence). CDR3 loop: CASATGGAKNIQYF. The CDR3 DNA sequence: TGTGCCAGCGCTACAGGGGGAGCCAAAAACATTCAGTACTTC.

The rearrangement links TRBV19 to TRBJ2-7; D perhaps matches TRBD2 (5 bases). V lost 5 bases, J lost 3 bases, and 14 bases lay in between. This CDR3 is built from 14 residues. CDR1 is LNHDA and CDR2 is SQIVND in the germline V gene (reference sequence). The CDR3 loop is CASSLLASGYEQYF. CDR3 DNA: TGTGCCAGTAGTCTATTGGCCAGCGGCTACGAGCAGTACTTC.

The V gene is TRBV29-1, the J gene TRBJ1-1, with 9 nucleotides matching TRBD1. The V segment lost 5 bases and the J segment 3 bases; nucleotides outside the gene matches: 7. The CDR3 runs 14 residues. CDR1 SQVTM and CDR2 ANQGSEA come from the germline V gene. The CDR3 coding sequence is TGCAGCGTTTACCACCGGGACAGGGACACTGAAGCTTTCTTT. Protein sequence: CSVYHRDRDTEAFF.

The chain is built from TRBV27 and TRBJ1-1; D unresolved. Germline values: CDR1 MNHEY, CDR2 SMNVEV (reference sequence). CDR3 length: 13 amino acids. V gave up 0 bases and J gave up 4 bases, with 6 bases separating them. CDR3 in amino acids: CASSLSGSTEAFF. CDR3 bases: TGTGCCAGCAGTTTATCAGGGAGCACTGAAGCTTTCTTT.

The J gene is TRBJ1-5, the V gene TRBV7-9; TRBD1 might be the D (5 bases). The CDR3 runs to 15 residues. Trimming stripped 4 bases from V and 2 bases from J, with 12 bases between. Germline lookup yields CDR1 SEHNR and CDR2 FQNEAQ (reference sequence). In nucleotides, the CDR3 is TGTGCCAGCAGCTCCACAGGAGTCGGCAATCAGCCCCAGCATTTT. It codes for CASSSTGVGNQPQHF.

In nucleotides, the CDR3 is TGTGCCAGTACCACGGACAGGGATACTGAAGCTTTCTTT. Translating gives CASTTDRDTEAFF. This rearrangement joins TRBV19 to TRBJ1-1, with 8 bases aligning to TRBD1. CDR1 and CDR2 from the germline V gene are LNHDA and SQIVND (reference sequence). The CDR3 totals 13 residues. Germline trimming cut 7 bases from V and 5 bases from J; bases unmatched to any gene: 6.

In this sample, this clone turned up once. This chain links TRBV5-5 with TRBJ2-1, with TRBD2 as a possible D gene (5 bases). The V end lost 3 bases, the J end lost 7 bases, and 14 bases lay between the germline ends. Germline loops: CDR1 SGHKS, CDR2 YYEKEE (reference sequence). The CDR3 is made up of 14 amino acids. The CDR3 DNA sequence: TGTGCCAGCAGCTGGGGAGAAGTGTCGAATGAGCAGTTCTTC. Protein sequence: CASSWGEVSNEQFF.

The V call is TRBV30, the J call TRBJ2-6; D gene unclear. Trimming removed 7 bases from V and 1 base from J, with 2 bases in between. This CDR3 is built from 11 residues. Germline assignment: CDR1 GTSNPN and CDR2 SVGIG (reference sequence). For the CDR3, the DNA is TGTGCCTCTTCTGGGGCCAACGTCCTGACTTTC. It is translated as CASSGANVLTF.

V gene TRBV9 combines with J gene TRBJ2-2; TRBD2 might be the D (5 bases). Trimming removed 8 bases at V and 3 bases at J, with 17 bases between. Germline CDR1 and CDR2: SGDLS and YYNGEE. The CDR3 has 15 residues. The CDR3 region has the DNA TGTGCCAGTTCCTCGGGGATGCGGGACACCGGGGAGCTGTTTTTT. Protein product: CASSSGMRDTGELFF.

V gene TRBV7-9 combines with J gene TRBJ1-6; D may be TRBD1 (6 bases). Trimming shortened V by 4 bases and J by 7 bases, and 17 bases separated the two germline ends. There are 16 residues in the CDR3. CDR1 is SEHNR and CDR2 is FQNEAQ in the germline V gene (reference sequence). The CDR3 nucleotides are TGTGCCAGCAGCTCTACAGGGCGCGGTGGCAATTCACCCCTCCACTTT. It codes for CASSSTGRGGNSPLHF.

This chain uses TRBV6-1 with TRBJ2-2, with 8 bases aligning to TRBD1. Germline V CDR1 and CDR2: MNHNS, SASEGT. Trimming took 7 bases from V and 6 from J; bases not matched to a gene: 4. The CDR3 has 13 residues. The CDR3 DNA sequence: TGTGCCAGCACACAGGGGGTGGCCGGGGAGCTGTTTTTT. This encodes CASTQGVAGELFF.

This clone is termed medium-sized. CDR3 region: CASSLGQGGRPQHF. In DNA, the CDR3 is TGCGCCAGCAGCTTGGGGCAGGGTGGAAGGCCCCAGCATTTT. The chain combines TRBV5-1 with TRBJ1-5; D is perhaps TRBD1 (5 bases). The CDR3 extends over 14 amino acids. Deletions cut 0 bases from V and 9 bases from J, with 13 bases between. Germline V CDR1 and CDR2: SGHRS, YFSETQ.

This chain links TRBV11-1 with TRBJ1-1; unclear D gene. The V end was cut by 1 base, the J end by 0 bases, with 12 bases between. The V gene's germline CDR1 is SGHAT and CDR2 FQDESV (reference sequence). The CDR3 consists of 16 residues. The CDR3 DNA sequence: TGTGCCAGCAGCTTAGGTCTCCAGAGCCTGAACACTGAAGCTTTCTTT. It specifies CASSLGLQSLNTEAFF.

The V call is TRBV2, the J call TRBJ2-5, with TRBD2 identical over 11 bases. Trimming cost V 6 bases and J 2 bases; bases outside gene matches: 8. The CDR3 length is 16 residues. CDR1 and CDR2 (germline): SNHLY, FYNNEI. DNA for the CDR3: TGTGCCAGCAGGGTAGCGGGGGGGACCGTTCAAGAGACCCAGTACTTC. It translates to CASRVAGGTVQETQYF.

The chain carries TRBV11-2 and TRBJ1-1, with D possibly matching TRBD1 (5 bases). This CDR3 has 15 amino acids. V was pared by 6 bases and J by 0 bases, with 14 bases between. Germline lookup yields CDR1 SGHAT and CDR2 FQNNGV. CDR3 region: CASRVSLGVNTEAFF. DNA of the CDR3: TGTGCCAGCAGGGTAAGCCTGGGGGTGAACACTGAAGCTTTCTTT. Supplemented by reference TRBV11-2 and TRBJ1-1, the full variable domain reads EAGVAQSPRYKIIEKRQSVAFWCNPISGHATLYWYQQILGQGPKLLIQFQNNGVVDDSQLPKDRFSAERLKGVDSTLKIQPAKLEDSAVYLCASRVSLGVNTEAFFGQGTRLTVV.

Only one count was recorded for this clone. Here the CDR3 reads CASSRAGTSGGYEQYF. CDR3 DNA: TGTGCCAGCTCAAGAGCCGGGACTAGCGGGGGATACGAGCAGTACTTC. The V call is TRBV18, the J call TRBJ2-7; 14 bases agree with TRBD2. The germline V gene encodes CDR1 KGHSH and CDR2 LQKENI. With V trimmed by 5 bases and J by 4 bases, 7 bases remained unmatched. The CDR3 loop spans 16 amino acids.

V is TRBV10-3 and J is TRBJ2-1, with D maybe TRBD2 (8 bases). CDR1 and CDR2 from the germline V gene are ENHRY and SYGVKD. Trimming removed 2 bases from V and 4 bases from J, with 21 bases in between. The length of the CDR3 is 18 residues. CDR3 sequence (DNA): TGTGCCATCAGTGAGCAGATAGCGGGACAGACGAGTTACAATGAGCAGTTCTTC. Translation: CAISEQIAGQTSYNEQFF.

This chain links TRBV18 with TRBJ1-2, with 7 bases identical to TRBD1. Trimming at V came to 3 bases and at J to 5 bases, leaving 9 bases not matched to a gene. From germline, CDR1 is KGHSH and CDR2 LQKENI. The CDR3 is 15 residues long. In nucleotides, the CDR3 is TGTGCCAGCTCACCTGCCGGGACAGCCCCTTATGGCTACACCTTC. Amino acids: CASSPAGTAPYGYTF.

The genes are TRBV25-1 and TRBJ2-1, with D uncertain. V gave up 2 bases and J gave up 10 bases, with 9 bases separating them. This CDR3 comprises 12 residues. CDR1 and CDR2 from the germline V gene are MGHDK and SYGVNS. The CDR3 DNA reads TGTGCCAGCAGTGAAAGTGGGTGGGAGCAGTTCTTC. This translates into CASSESGWEQFF.

The chain uses TRBV28 and TRBJ1-2, with D unclear. Per the germline V gene, CDR1 is MDHEN and CDR2 is SYDVKM. The V end lost 5 bases, the J end lost 10 bases, and 14 bases lay between the germline ends. The CDR3 has 12 amino acids. DNA for the CDR3: TGTGCCAGCAGTCCGACGGAGCGAGACTACACCTTC. Protein: CASSPTERDYTF.

The chain links TRBV4-1 to TRBJ1-1; TRBD1 is a possible D gene (6 bases). The germline V and J ends were trimmed by 0 bases and 1 base, with 12 bases remaining between them. The CDR3 sequence is 16 residues long. Germline-derived CDR1 and CDR2 are MGHRA and YSYEKL. The CDR3 protein is CASSQDSQGSNTEAFF. The CDR3 DNA sequence: TGCGCCAGCAGCCAAGATTCGCAGGGGTCGAACACTGAAGCTTTCTTT.

The J gene is TRBJ1-2, the V gene TRBV5-6, with a possible D match to TRBD1 (6 bases). The CDR3 spans 14 residues. Germline V CDR1 and CDR2: SGHDT, YYEEEE. Trimming took off 3 bases at V and 2 bases at J, with 11 bases between the two ends. The CDR3 loop reads CASSSIGQNYGYTF. The CDR3 nucleotides are TGTGCCAGCAGCTCTATTGGACAGAACTATGGCTACACCTTC.

The CDR3 is CASSVSGLDQIGYF. For the CDR3, the DNA is TGTGCCAGCAGTGTTAGCGGGTTAGACCAGATTGGGTACTTC. The J gene is TRBJ2-5, the V gene TRBV6-1; 7 bases line up with TRBD2. This CDR3 contains 14 residues. Germline V gene lookup returns CDR1 MNHNS and CDR2 SASEGT. Trimming removed 4 bases from V and 13 bases from J; junction bases left unmatched: 15.

This sequence joins TRBV4-3 and TRBJ1-5; D might be TRBD1 (5 bases). The V and J ends lost 1 base and 6 bases respectively, with 10 bases between them. The germline gives CDR1 LGHNA, CDR2 YSLEER. CDR3 size: 14 residues. The CDR3 reads CASSQGAGFQPQHF. Here the CDR3 DNA reads TGCGCCAGCAGCCAAGGTGCAGGGTTTCAGCCCCAGCATTTT.

V usage is TRBV7-9 and J usage is TRBJ1-2; TRBD1 might be the D (5 bases). The germline V gene has CDR1 SEHNR and CDR2 FQNEAQ (reference sequence). The CDR3 covers 13 residues. With 3 bases removed from V and 8 bases from J, the gap between germline ends came to 13 bases. CDR3 protein: CASSFTGVEGYTF. Written as DNA, the CDR3 is TGTGCCAGCAGCTTCACGGGGGTGGAAGGCTACACCTTC. Variable domain in full (rest from reference TRBV7-9 and TRBJ1-2): DTGVSQNPRHKITKRGQNVTFRCDPISEHNRLYWYRQTLGQGPEFLTYFQNEAQLEKSRLLSDRFSAERPKGSFSTLEIQRTEQGDSAMYLCASSFTGVEGYTFGSGTRLTVV.

The V call is TRBV30, the J call TRBJ2-3; TRBD2 might be the D (6 bases). Per the germline V gene, CDR1 is GTSNPN and CDR2 is SVGIG (reference sequence). The CDR3 is 14 amino acids. V dropped 3 bases and J dropped 2 bases, with 12 bases sitting between them. The CDR3 region is CAWSAGQNTDTQYF. CDR3 DNA: TGTGCCTGGAGCGCGGGGCAGAACACAGATACGCAGTATTTT.